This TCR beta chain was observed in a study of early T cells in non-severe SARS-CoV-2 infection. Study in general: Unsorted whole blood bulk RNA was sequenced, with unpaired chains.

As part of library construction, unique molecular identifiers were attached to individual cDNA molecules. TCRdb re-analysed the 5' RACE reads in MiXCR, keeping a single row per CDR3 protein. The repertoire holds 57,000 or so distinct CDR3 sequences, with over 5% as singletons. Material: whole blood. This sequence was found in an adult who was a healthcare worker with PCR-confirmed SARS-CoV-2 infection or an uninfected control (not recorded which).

In DNA, the CDR3 is TGTGCCAGCATCCGGGGTTCATCTGGAAACACCATATATTTT. It codes for CASIRGSSGNTIYF. The chain uses TRBV6-2 or TRBV6-3 and TRBJ1-3; D is undetermined. CDR3 length: 14 amino acids. Between the trimmed V and J ends, which lost 7 bases and 1 base, there was a span of 11 bases. CDR1 and CDR2 from the germline V gene are MNHEY and SVGEGT.